These 2 T cell receptor beta chains were all obtained from the same sample, sequenced in a study of cytomegalovirus exposure and HLA in healthy donors. PCR amplification relied on 60 Vbeta primers (plus 13 Jbeta primers). The assay was immunoSEQ multiplex PCR, and TCRdb's table has in-frame clones only and misses some. Among approximately 180,000 clones listed, 70% to 80% were seen once. The specimen sequenced was PBMCs. All receptors derive from a male donor in good health and CMV-seronegative.

The J gene is TRBJ1-2, the V gene TRBV4-1; 7 bases fit TRBD1. The germline V gene has CDR1 MGHRA and CDR2 YSYEKL. The V and J ends lost 1 base and 4 bases, in that order; junction bases with no gene match: 9. The CDR3 runs 16 residues. CDR3 bases: TGCGCCAGCAGCCAAGTTAGGACAGGCGGCACCTATGGCTACACCTTC. Its protein is CASSQVRTGGTYGYTF.

The rearrangement links TRBV28 to TRBJ2-1; 15 bases are shared with TRBD2. Germline V lookup: CDR1 MDHEN, CDR2 SYDVKM. Losses at the gene ends were 8 bases for V and 5 bases for J; bases not matched to a gene: 4. The CDR3 has 15 residues. The DNA for the CDR3 is TGTGCCAGCGGGACTAGCGGGAGGTCCCACAATGAGCAGTTCTTC. Translated: CASGTSGRSHNEQFF.